The present TCR beta chain was sequenced within a study of OX40 agonist ivuxolimab in advanced cancers. Assay: immunoSEQ multiplex PCR; the TCRdb copy retains only in-frame clones and omits some. The sample records roughly 75,000 clones, 86% being singletons. This sample comprised CD4+ or CD8+ T cells sorted from blood, obtained in a trial of the OX40 agonist ivuxolimab. The sequence came from an adult with an advanced solid tumor such as melanoma, head and neck, liver or kidney cancer.

CDR3 amino acids: CASSLRSPGEQYF. In DNA, the CDR3 is TGTGCCAGCAGTTTAAGGAGCCCCGGAGAGCAGTACTTC. V usage is TRBV28 and J usage is TRBJ2-7; D gene unclear. V was trimmed by 2 bases and J by 7 bases, leaving 12 bases between them. The CDR3 runs 13 residues. Germline lookup yields CDR1 MDHEN and CDR2 SYDVKM. Full variable domain (rest looked up from reference TRBV28 and TRBJ2-7): DVKVTQSSRYLVKRTGEKVFLECVQDMDHENMFWYRQDPGLGLRLIYFSYDVKMKEKGDIPEGYSVSREKKERFSLILESASTNQTSMYLCASSLRSPGEQYFGPGTRLTVT.